The next 4 T cell receptor beta chains were all read from a single sample in a study of shared clonotypes between healthy human individuals. TCRdb's copy holds only in-frame clones and misses some; the assay was immunoSEQ multiplex PCR. This table holds around 510,000 clones, more than 95% found once. Source material: naive CD4+ T cells sorted from blood. Stated subset: CD45RA+ positively selected. The receptors shown here come from a woman between 25 and 40 years old in good health.

This clone has only one observation. The chain employs TRBV23-1 and TRBJ2-5; 7 bases are a match to TRBD2. TRBV23-1 counts as an open reading frame of uncertain function. J gave up 5 bases and V 4 bases, and 4 bases lay outside the gene matches. The CDR3 has 13 residues. The CDR3 region is CASSREGRETQYF. CDR3 DNA sequence: TGCGCCAGCAGTCGGGAGGGTCGCGAGACCCAGTACTTC.

This rearrangement joins TRBV18 to TRBJ2-7; D ambiguous. CDR3 length equals 13 residues. The V gene lost 2 bases and the J gene lost 2 bases, with 7 bases spanning the gap. Germline V gene data show CDR1 as KGHSH and CDR2 as LQKENI. The CDR3 loop is CASSPDQTYEQYF. Written as DNA, the CDR3 is TGTGCCAGCTCACCAGACCAAACCTACGAGCAGTACTTC.

The J gene is TRBJ2-1, the V gene TRBV7-9; 7 bases are shared with TRBD1. The CDR3 is 14 amino acids. V lost 2 bases and J lost 6; bases outside the gene matches: 4. Per germline, CDR1 SEHNR and CDR2 FQNEAQ (reference sequence). The CDR3 sequence is CASSLTDRVNEQFF. As DNA, the CDR3 is TGTGCCAGCAGCTTAACCGACAGGGTCAATGAGCAGTTCTTC. Full variable domain (missing parts from reference TRBV7-9 and TRBJ2-1): DTGVSQNPRHKITKRGQNVTFRCDPISEHNRLYWYRQTLGQGPEFLTYFQNEAQLEKSRLLSDRFSAERPKGSFSTLEIQRTEQGDSAMYLCASSLTDRVNEQFFGPGTRLTVL.

The genes are TRBV30 and TRBJ2-2; 10 bases agree with TRBD1. Germline values: CDR1 GTSNPN, CDR2 SVGIG (reference sequence). V trimming: 8 bases; J trimming: 4 bases; junction bases outside the gene matches: 13. The CDR3 is made up of 16 amino acids. The CDR3 DNA follows: TGTGCCGTCCAGACAGGGGGCTCGGGCTTCACCGGGGAGCTGTTTTTT. This gives the protein CAVQTGGSGFTGELFF.